A single sample is the source of the 22 T cell receptor beta chains below, sequenced in a study of regulatory T cells in long-lasting Graves disease. As for time point: newly diagnosed GD, antithyroid drugs for less than 3 months. PBMC RNA served as the TCR library source. With iRepertoire HTBI primers and Arm-PCR of CDR3 regions, TCR beta libraries were built. TCRdb re-derived calls from the multiplex PCR reads in MiXCR, one entry per CDR3 protein. The sample contains about 430,000 distinct CDR3 sequences, about 15% of which appear only once. In addition, the sample was reused for a study of T cells in Graves' hyperthyroidism and ophthalmopathy.

The material was peripheral blood mononuclear cells (PBMCs), obtained at new diagnosis, from a patient treated with antithyroid drugs. These receptors all come from a woman between 35 and 50 years old with Graves disease.

Note on this clonotype: A read error is the likely source, as a far larger clone sits one nucleotide away. The genes are TRBV12-3 or TRBV12-4 and TRBJ2-1, with 7 nucleotides matching TRBD2. CDR3 length equals 14 residues. In DNA, the CDR3 is TGTGGCAGCAGTTGGGGGGGTTGGCACAATGAGCAGTTCTTC. Its translation: CGSSWGGWHNEQFF.

This clonotype was found many times. This rearrangement joins TRBV5-1 to TRBJ2-5; D unresolved. CDR3 size: 15 residues. V shed 4 bases and J shed 4 bases, with 17 bases lying between them. Germline V CDR1 and CDR2: SGHRS, YFSETQ. CDR3 loop: CASSPVGDRRETQYF. The CDR3 DNA follows: TGCGCCAGCAGCCCCGTGGGTGATAGAAGAGAGACCCAGTACTTC.

This clonotype was counted many times. The rearrangement joins TRBV28 to TRBJ2-7; D is perhaps TRBD2 (5 bases). This CDR3 is 17 amino acids long. V lost 5 bases to trimming and J lost 3 bases, with 23 bases between them. CDR1 is MDHEN, CDR2 SYDVKM, per germline. The DNA of the CDR3 is TGTGCCAGCAGTCCGAGGGCCCTCCACCCCCTCTTCTACGAGCAGTACTTC. This translates into CASSPRALHPLFYEQYF.

Points on this clonotype: This clone may be a read error of a much larger clone one base away. The V and J genes are TRBV11-2 and TRBJ2-1, with 9 positions matching TRBD2. This CDR3 spans 16 amino acids. Germline assignment: CDR1 SGHAT and CDR2 FQNNGV. Here the CDR3 DNA reads TGTGCCAGCAGCTTAGGACTAGCGGCCTACTACAATGGGCAGTTCTTC. As protein: CASSLGLAAYYNGQFF.

Turning to this clonotype: A far larger clone lies a single base away; this is likely a read error. The V and J genes are TRBV2 and TRBJ2-1, with TRBD1 identical over 10 bases. CDR1 is SNHLY and CDR2 is FYNNEI in the germline V gene. The V segment lost 6 bases and the J segment 7 bases; nucleotides outside the gene matches: 9. The CDR3 has 15 amino acids. The CDR3: CASSLGTGAWNEQFF. CDR3 sequence (DNA): TGTGCCAGCAGCTTGGGGACAGGGGCATGGAATGAGCAGTTCTTC. The full variable domain, rest sourced from reference TRBV2 and TRBJ2-1, is EPEVTQTPSHQVTQMGQEVILRCVPISNHLYFYWYRQILGQKVEFLVSFYNNEISEKSEIFDDQFSVERPDGSNFTLKIRSTKLEDSAMYFCASSLGTGAWNEQFFGPGTRLTVL.

The table lists this clonotype with a few counts. The chain employs TRBV6-1 and TRBJ2-2; no clear D gene. The V and J ends lost 2 bases and 5 bases respectively, with 6 bases between them. This CDR3 has 13 amino acids. Per the germline V gene, CDR1 is MNHNS and CDR2 is SASEGT. For the CDR3, the DNA is TGTGCCAGCAGTGAACATGGGACCGGGGAGCTGTTTTTT. This encodes CASSEHGTGELFF.

There are a few counts of this clonotype. CDR3 sequence (DNA): TGTGCCAGCAGTTTGGTGTCCGAGCAGTTCTTC. It encodes CASSLVSEQFF. The chain employs TRBV28 and TRBJ2-1; D not certain. CDR1 is MDHEN, CDR2 SYDVKM, per germline. The CDR3 length is 11 residues. The V end was cut by 3 bases, the J end by 10 bases, with 7 bases between.

This clonotype was seen repeatedly, ten times or more. The chain recombines TRBV5-6 with TRBJ2-7; 9 bases line up with TRBD1. From germline, CDR1 is SGHDT and CDR2 YYEEEE. The CDR3 has 14 amino acids. V lost 4 bases, J lost 7 bases, and 9 bases stayed unmatched. The CDR3 reads CASSEDRGGEEQYF. The CDR3, as DNA: TGTGCCAGCAGCGAGGACAGGGGAGGAGAGGAGCAGTACTTC.

Only a few counts were recorded for this clonotype. A much larger clonotype is one base distant, so this may be a read error. The rearrangement uses TRBV2 and TRBJ2-5; the D is unclear. The DNA end is more similar to TRBJ2-3, so the J call may be wrong. CDR3 length: 12 amino acids. The germline CDR1 and CDR2 sequences are SNHLY and FYNNEI. The CDR3 here is CASRSLAGTQYF. The CDR3, as DNA: TGTGCCAGCAGGTCACTCGCAGGTACGCAGTATTTT.

The sample holds many counts of this clonotype. This rearrangement joins TRBV30 to TRBJ2-7, with D tentatively TRBD1 (6 bases). Germline assignment: CDR1 GTSNPN and CDR2 SVGIG (reference sequence). Between the trimmed V and J ends, which lost 7 bases and 3 bases, there was a span of 16 bases. The CDR3 sequence is 13 residues long. In DNA, the CDR3 is TGTGCCTCCACCGGGACAACTAACTACGAGCAGTACTTC. It specifies CASTGTTNYEQYF.

This clonotype was seen ten or more times. J is TRBJ1-2 and V is TRBV30; 7 bases map to TRBD1. The V segment lost 3 bases and the J segment 6 bases; nucleotides outside the gene matches: 10. The CDR3 spans 14 residues. Germline CDR1 is GTSNPN and CDR2 is SVGIG (reference sequence). Here the CDR3 reads CAWSKKDRVHGYTF. The DNA of the CDR3 is TGTGCCTGGAGCAAGAAAGACAGGGTGCATGGCTACACCTTC. The full variable domain, completed using reference TRBV30 and TRBJ1-2, is SQTIHQWPATLVQPVGSPLSLECTVEGTSNPNLYWYRQAAGRGLQLLFYSVGIGQISSEVPQNLSASRPQDRQFILSSKKLLLSDSGFYLCAWSKKDRVHGYTFGSGTRLTVV.

This clonotype was observed once. This chain uses TRBV7-8 with TRBJ1-4; unclear D gene. The CDR3 extends over 16 amino acids. CDR1 and CDR2 from the germline V gene are SGHVS and FQNEAQ. Trimming left V 6 bases short and J 5 bases short, with 19 bases between. This CDR3 reads CASSYRRGAGNEKLFF. CDR3 DNA sequence: TGTGCCAGCAGTTACCGACGGGGAGCGGGGAATGAAAAACTGTTTTTT.

This clonotype was counted at least ten times. V is TRBV6-1 and J is TRBJ2-5, with TRBD1 matching 7 bases. V was pared by 9 bases and J by 5 bases, with 15 bases of the junction left unmatched. From germline, CDR1 is MNHNS and CDR2 SASEGT. There are 15 residues in the CDR3. The CDR3, as DNA: TGTGCCAGAAATAACTGGCAGCCCAGGGGGGAGACCCAGTACTTC. It encodes CARNNWQPRGETQYF.

This clonotype was observed at least ten times. The chain is built from TRBV5-1 and TRBJ2-7; D gene unclear. V was trimmed by 2 bases and J by 0 bases, leaving 9 bases between them. This CDR3 region has 14 residues. Germline CDR1 and CDR2: SGHRS and YFSETQ. The CDR3 DNA reads TGCGCCAGCAGCTTCTTGGACGGCTCCTACGAGCAGTACTTC. Protein sequence: CASSFLDGSYEQYF. Complete variable domain (other parts from reference TRBV5-1 and TRBJ2-7): KAGVTQTPRYLIKTRGQQVTLSCSPISGHRSVSWYQQTPGQGLQFLFEYFSETQRNKGNFPGRFSGRQFSNSRSEMNVSTLELGDSALYLCASSFLDGSYEQYFGPGTRLTVT.

This sequence joins TRBV6-5 and TRBJ1-2; no clear D. There are 13 residues in the CDR3. Germline assignment: CDR1 MNHEY and CDR2 SVGAGI. Between the trimmed V and J ends, which lost 0 bases and 6 bases, there was a span of 8 bases. CDR3 amino acids: CASSYSRGDGYTF. CDR3 in DNA: TGTGCCAGCAGTTACTCCCGGGGTGATGGCTACACCTTC.

This clonotype was seen more than once but under ten times. The rearrangement joins TRBV19 to TRBJ1-5, with D possibly being TRBD1 (5 bases). The CDR3 is 16 residues long. Germline CDR1 LNHDA, CDR2 SQIVND (reference sequence). Trimming left V 1 base short and J 2 bases short, with 12 bases between. Written as DNA, the CDR3 is TGTGCCAGTAGTATAGCCGGTCTCAGGGGCAATCAGCCCCAGCATTTT. This encodes CASSIAGLRGNQPQHF.

Points on this clonotype: Germline and junction disagree at one end, which may indicate a read error. This rearrangement joins TRBV18 to TRBJ2-1, with no clear D. The CDR3 is made up of 13 amino acids. CDR1 KGHSH and CDR2 LQKENI come from the germline V gene. CDR3 coding DNA: TGTGCCAGCTCACCACCCGGGCACAATGAGCAGCTCTTC. This encodes CASSPPGHNEQLF.

This clonotype was found a few times. The V call is TRBV30, the J call TRBJ2-3, with 10 bases fitting TRBD2. The V gene's germline CDR1 is GTSNPN and CDR2 SVGIG (reference sequence). The trim removed 4 bases at V and 2 bases at J, leaving 9 bases unmatched. This CDR3 comprises 16 residues. CDR3: CAWKLTAGGFTDTQYF. The CDR3 nucleotides are TGTGCCTGGAAACTAACAGCGGGAGGGTTCACAGATACGCAGTATTTT.

This clonotype was counted only a few times. The genes are TRBV29-1 and TRBJ2-1; 9 positions agree with TRBD2. Germline CDR1 reads SQVTM; CDR2 reads ANQGSEA. The CDR3 extends over 13 amino acids. Germline trimming cut 5 bases from V and 6 bases from J; bases unmatched to any gene: 5. CDR3 sequence: CSVNAGGANEQFF. The CDR3 DNA follows: TGCAGCGTTAACGCGGGAGGGGCCAATGAGCAGTTCTTC.

As to this clonotype: A read error may produce the germline difference seen at one junction end. The rearrangement links TRBV7-7 to TRBJ2-2; 14 nucleotides agree with TRBD2. This CDR3 has 16 residues. Germline V lookup: CDR1 SSHAT, CDR2 FNYEAQ (reference sequence). CDR3 bases: TGTGCTAGCAGCGCCGCCGGGACTAGCGGGAGAGTGGAGCTGTTTTTT. Translating gives CASSAAGTSGRVELFF.

This clonotype was picked up a small number of times. This rearrangement joins TRBV28 to TRBJ2-3; D remains ambiguous. The CDR3 length is 14 residues. The germline CDR1 and CDR2 sequences are MDHEN and SYDVKM. V was clipped by 3 bases and J by 0 bases, with 7 bases between them. In nucleotides, the CDR3 is TGTGCCAGCAGTTTCCAGGAAAGCACAGATACGCAGTATTTT. It specifies CASSFQESTDTQYF.

This clonotype was found many times. The V call is TRBV6-8, the J call TRBJ2-7, with TRBD2 matching 9 bases. Germline CDR1 MNHGY, CDR2 SAAAGT. This CDR3 has 14 amino acids. V gave up 7 bases and J gave up 5 bases; unmatched junction bases: 9. As DNA, the CDR3 is TGTGCCAGCACAAGCGGGAGGCCTAAGGACGAGCAGTACTTC. Amino acids: CASTSGRPKDEQYF.